This passage covers 21 T cell receptor beta chains from one sample sequenced in a study of shared clonotypes between healthy human individuals. Positively selected for CCR7, the CD45RO-negative cells used as naive CD8 cells excluded terminally differentiated effector memory CD45RA+ cells. The data were produced by immunoSEQ multiplex PCR, yet TCRdb's version contains in-frame clones alone and is incomplete. The data hold around 700,000 clones, with 92% observed a single time. The sample was naive CD8+ T cells sorted from blood. These receptors all come from a man aged 25-40 years in good health.

The chain couples TRBV18 to TRBJ2-7, with 7 bases lining up with TRBD1. After removal of 4 bases from V and 4 bases from J, the junction contained 7 bases not matched to a gene. CDR1 and CDR2 (germline): KGHSH, LQKENI. This CDR3 is 14 amino acids long. CDR3 amino acids: CASSRTPGQYEQYF. The CDR3, as DNA: TGTGCCAGCTCACGAACGCCGGGACAGTACGAGCAGTACTTC. The full variable domain, rest sourced from reference TRBV18 and TRBJ2-7, is NAGVMQNPRHLVRRRGQEARLRCSPMKGHSHVYWYRQLPEEGLKFMVYLQKENIIDESGMPKERFSAEFPKEGPSILRIQQVVRGDSAAYFCASSRTPGQYEQYFGPGTRLTVT.

CDR3 in amino acids: CASSQDPYEQYF. CDR3 sequence (DNA): TGTGCCAGCAGCCAAGATCCCTACGAGCAGTACTTC. The chain links TRBV4-2 to TRBJ2-7; the D is unclear. Looked up from germline, CDR1 is LGHNA and CDR2 is YNFKEQ. This CDR3 region has 12 residues. V lost 0 bases to trimming and J lost 2 bases, with 2 bases between them.

The J gene is TRBJ2-2, the V gene TRBV28, with a possible D match to TRBD1 (7 bases). Between the trimmed V and J ends, which lost 6 bases and 10 bases, there was a span of 18 bases. This CDR3 has 14 amino acids. Per germline, CDR1 MDHEN and CDR2 SYDVKM. DNA of the CDR3: TGTGCCAGCAGCCTACCCGCCAGGGGGGTGGAGCTGTTTTTT. This gives the protein CASSLPARGVELFF. Filled out from reference TRBV28 and TRBJ2-2, the complete variable domain reads DVKVTQSSRYLVKRTGEKVFLECVQDMDHENMFWYRQDPGLGLRLIYFSYDVKMKEKGDIPEGYSVSREKKERFSLILESASTNQTSMYLCASSLPARGVELFFGEGSRLTVL.

The J gene is TRBJ1-1, the V gene TRBV13; 7 nucleotides agree with TRBD1. V lost 6 bases to trimming and J lost 6 bases; unmatched junction nucleotides: 7. Per the germline V gene, CDR1 is PRHDT and CDR2 is FYEKMQ (reference sequence). This CDR3 comprises 13 residues. Here the CDR3 DNA reads TGTGCCAGCAGTCCCGACAGGGATTCTGAAGCTTTCTTT. As protein: CASSPDRDSEAFF.

The V call is TRBV9, the J call TRBJ1-5; a possible D gene is TRBD1 (6 bases). Germline V gives CDR1 SGDLS, CDR2 YYNGEE. Trimming took off 2 bases at V and 7 bases at J, with 16 bases between the two ends. CDR3 length: 15 residues. The CDR3 loop is CASSVGRDIRQPQHF. The CDR3, as DNA: TGTGCCAGCAGCGTTGGGCGGGACATACGGCAGCCCCAGCATTTT.

This chain uses TRBV7-9 with TRBJ2-3; possible D gene TRBD2, 6 bases. This CDR3 comprises 14 residues. The V end was cut by 4 bases, the J end by 4 bases, with 12 bases between. The germline V gene encodes CDR1 SEHNR and CDR2 FQNEAQ (reference sequence). DNA for the CDR3: TGTGCCAGCAGCTCCAGACTAGGTCCAGATACGCAGTATTTT. It codes for CASSSRLGPDTQYF.

This clone was counted between two and nine times. V usage is TRBV27 and J usage is TRBJ1-2; D not resolved. The CDR3 runs 11 residues. Germline CDR1 and CDR2: MNHEY and SMNVEV (reference sequence). V lost 8 bases and J lost 8, with 12 bases in between. CDR3 nucleotides: TGTGCCAGCGGGCACCCGGGGGGCTACACCTTC. Encoded protein: CASGHPGGYTF.

V and J are TRBV5-6 and TRBJ2-3; TRBD1 might be the D (5 bases). Germline CDR1 and CDR2: SGHDT and YYEEEE. This CDR3 comprises 13 residues. The ends were cut back, 4 bases at V and 3 bases at J, with 9 bases in the middle. This CDR3 is CASSETATDTQYF. Here the CDR3 DNA reads TGTGCCAGCAGCGAGACAGCTACAGATACGCAGTATTTT.

This clone was picked up one time. V and J are TRBV5-5 and TRBJ2-5; either TRBD1 or TRBD2 may supply D (5 bases each). Trimming shortened V by 2 bases and J by 1 base, and 12 bases separated the two germline ends. The germline V gene encodes CDR1 SGHKS and CDR2 YYEKEE (reference sequence). The CDR3 length is 15 residues. The CDR3 loop reads CASSLRRGAQETQYF. The CDR3 bases are TGTGCCAGCAGCTTAAGGAGAGGGGCCCAAGAGACCCAGTACTTC.

V and J are TRBV6-5 and TRBJ1-3; D unresolved. CDR1 is MNHEY and CDR2 is SVGAGI in the germline V gene. This CDR3 spans 14 amino acids. Trimming removed 5 bases from V and 0 bases from J, with 8 bases in between. The CDR3 loop is CASSLRISGNTIYF. The CDR3 nucleotides read TGTGCCAGCAGTCTCCGGATCTCTGGAAACACCATATATTTT.

This chain uses TRBV11-1 with TRBJ2-1; TRBD1 or TRBD2 may be the D gene (7 bases each). The V gene's germline CDR1 is SGHAT and CDR2 FQDESV (reference sequence). The CDR3 has 14 residues. V shed 2 bases and J shed 10 bases, with 15 bases lying between them. CDR3 sequence reads: CASSLWTRGGEQFF. In DNA form, the CDR3 reads TGTGCCAGCAGCTTATGGACTAGAGGGGGCGAGCAGTTCTTC.

The chain links TRBV7-9 to TRBJ2-1; a weak D match, TRBD1 (5 bases). The CDR3 sequence is 18 residues long. CDR1 is SEHNR, CDR2 FQNEAQ, per germline (reference sequence). The V and J ends lost 5 bases and 5 bases respectively, with 25 bases between them. The CDR3 protein is CASSPTPELRVQDNEQFF. The CDR3 DNA sequence: TGTGCCAGCAGCCCCACGCCTGAGTTACGAGTACAGGACAATGAGCAGTTCTTC. The full variable domain, rest sourced from reference TRBV7-9 and TRBJ2-1, is DTGVSQNPRHKITKRGQNVTFRCDPISEHNRLYWYRQTLGQGPEFLTYFQNEAQLEKSRLLSDRFSAERPKGSFSTLEIQRTEQGDSAMYLCASSPTPELRVQDNEQFFGPGTRLTVL.

This clone came up once. The genes are TRBV4-1 and TRBJ2-7, with D possibly matching TRBD1 (6 bases). The germline gives CDR1 MGHRA, CDR2 YSYEKL. With 1 base removed from V and 4 bases from J, the gap between germline ends came to 17 bases. The CDR3 is 16 amino acids. CDR3 DNA sequence: TGCGCCAGCAGCCAAGTCGGTGCCAGGGGAGCGTACGAGCAGTACTTC. Encoded protein: CASSQVGARGAYEQYF.

This clone was seen only once. The V gene is TRBV11-2, the J gene TRBJ2-7, with D tentatively TRBD1 (5 bases). Germline V gene data show CDR1 as SGHAT and CDR2 as FQNNGV. V gave up 5 bases and J gave up 5 bases, with 10 bases separating them. The CDR3 consists of 12 residues. The CDR3 region is CASSQGVHEQYF. In DNA, the CDR3 is TGTGCCAGCAGCCAAGGGGTACACGAGCAGTACTTC.

The chain couples TRBV19 to TRBJ1-4; D is uncertain. The length of the CDR3 is 16 residues. V was clipped by 5 bases and J by 2 bases, with 15 bases between them. CDR1 LNHDA and CDR2 SQIVND come from the germline V gene (reference sequence). The CDR3: CASSPTLRKTNEKLFF. CDR3 nucleotides: TGTGCCAGTAGTCCAACGCTTAGAAAGACTAATGAAAAACTGTTTTTT. Combining the CDR3 with reference TRBV19 and TRBJ1-4 gives the whole variable domain DGGITQSPKYLFRKEGQNVTLSCEQNLNHDAMYWYRQDPGQGLRLIYYSQIVNDFQKGDIAEGYSVSREKKESFPLTVTSAQKNPTAFYLCASSPTLRKTNEKLFFGSGTQLSVL.

The chain has TRBV9 and TRBJ2-1; 10 nucleotides agree with TRBD1. CDR3 length: 17 amino acids. The V and J ends lost 4 bases and 4 bases, in that order; junction bases with no gene match: 11. Germline V lookup: CDR1 SGDLS, CDR2 YYNGEE. CDR3: CASSSSPDRGGYNEQFF. In DNA, the CDR3 is TGTGCCAGCAGCTCCAGCCCGGACAGGGGGGGATACAATGAGCAGTTCTTC.

This sequence joins TRBV2 and TRBJ1-5, with D possibly matching TRBD1 (6 bases). V lost 8 bases to trimming and J lost 11 bases, with 16 bases between them. This CDR3 has 12 amino acids. CDR1 and CDR2 from the germline V gene are SNHLY and FYNNEI. The CDR3 DNA follows: TGTGCCAGCGGGGGGGCCCCGGTAGCCCAGCATTTT. This encodes CASGGAPVAQHF.

The rearrangement joins TRBV7-9 to TRBJ1-1; D remains unclear. V was cut by 8 bases and J by 3 bases, with 10 bases left in between. The germline V gene encodes CDR1 SEHNR and CDR2 FQNEAQ (reference sequence). The CDR3 sequence is 12 residues long. CDR3 coding DNA: TGTGCCAGCGGCGACGGGGACACTGAAGCTTTCTTT. Translation gives CASGDGDTEAFF.

J is TRBJ1-1 and V is TRBV5-5, with D perhaps matching TRBD1 (6 bases). The germline V gene has CDR1 SGHKS and CDR2 YYEKEE (reference sequence). V lost 4 bases and J lost 2, with 9 bases in between. The CDR3 contains 13 residues. Written as DNA, the CDR3 is TGTGCCAGCAGCGAGACAGGTAACACTGAAGCTTTCTTT. Its protein product is CASSETGNTEAFF.

The chain links TRBV2 to TRBJ2-7; tentatively, D is TRBD2 (7 bases). The CDR3 covers 14 residues. Per germline, CDR1 SNHLY and CDR2 FYNNEI. V was trimmed by 8 bases and J by 4 bases, leaving 18 bases between them. CDR3 protein: CASSWGGYNYEQYF. The CDR3, as DNA: TGTGCCAGCTCCTGGGGGGGCTATAATTACGAGCAGTACTTC.

The chain has TRBV5-1 and TRBJ2-7; D is possibly TRBD2 (6 bases). CDR1 is SGHRS, CDR2 YFSETQ, per germline. V lost 2 bases, J lost 2 bases, and 14 bases lay in between. The CDR3 runs to 15 residues. The CDR3 DNA follows: TGCGCCAGCAGCTTAAGCTCTAGCGTTACCTACGAGCAGTACTTC. This gives the protein CASSLSSSVTYEQYF. Together with reference TRBV5-1 and TRBJ2-7, the CDR3 gives the full variable domain: KAGVTQTPRYLIKTRGQQVTLSCSPISGHRSVSWYQQTPGQGLQFLFEYFSETQRNKGNFPGRFSGRQFSNSRSEMNVSTLELGDSALYLCASSLSSSVTYEQYFGPGTRLTVT.